The rows below give T cell receptor beta chains drawn from one sample of a study of immune characterization of retroperitoneal liposarcoma. TCRdb itself ran the PCR reads through MiXCR, one entry per CDR3 protein. The sample holds 2,500 to 3,500 distinct CDR3 sequences, more than 35% seen once. Specimen: tumor tissue. The receptors shown here come from a male donor with retroperitoneal liposarcoma. The CDR3 runs from the conserved cysteine through the conserved F or W. Fields, in order: V gene, J gene, D gene, clone size, CDR3 DNA, CDR3 protein. D genes are given only for firm matches. Only part of the rows carry a size: once, few, many, or a class if the clone is expanded.

v_gene: TRBV7-6; j_gene: TRBJ2-7; d_gene: -; abundance: -; CDR3nt: TGTGCCAGCAGCTTGACCTCCTACGAGCAGTACTTC; CDR3aa: CASSLTSYEQYF
v_gene: TRBV4-1; j_gene: TRBJ2-3; d_gene: TRBD2; abundance: medium-sized; CDR3nt: TGCGCCAGCAGCCAAGATGTGCGTCTAGCGGGAGGGGGGGGCACAGATACGCAGTATTTT; CDR3aa: CASSQDVRLAGGGGTDTQYF
v_gene: TRBV6-1; j_gene: TRBJ2-7; d_gene: TRBD2; abundance: -; CDR3nt: TGTGCCACAACACAGCGGGAGGGCCGGTACGAGCAGTACTTC; CDR3aa: CATTQREGRYEQYF
v_gene: TRBV6-6; j_gene: TRBJ1-4; d_gene: -; abundance: -; CDR3nt: TGTGCCAGCAGTTACTCCCGGACACTGTGGGAAAAACTGTTTTTT; CDR3aa: CASSYSRTLWEKLFF
v_gene: TRBV6-1; j_gene: TRBJ2-1; d_gene: TRBD2; abundance: few; CDR3nt: TGTGCCAGCAGGCTGGGACTAGCCTCCTACAATGAGCAGTTCTTC; CDR3aa: CASRLGLASYNEQFF
v_gene: TRBV12-3/TRBV12-4; j_gene: TRBJ2-7; d_gene: -; abundance: -; CDR3nt: TGTGCCAGCAGCTTTTACCCCCTCTCCTACGAGCAGTACTTC; CDR3aa: CASSFYPLSYEQYF
v_gene: TRBV6-1; j_gene: TRBJ2-3; d_gene: TRBD1; abundance: -; CDR3nt: TGTGCCAGCAGTGAAGCGACAGGGGGCGGGGATACGCAGTATTTT; CDR3aa: CASSEATGGGDTQYF
v_gene: TRBV7-6; j_gene: TRBJ1-1; d_gene: TRBD1; abundance: few; CDR3nt: TGTGCCAGCACGGGACAGAGGGGGACTGAAGCTTTCTTT; CDR3aa: CASTGQRGTEAFF
v_gene: TRBV6-6; j_gene: TRBJ2-5; d_gene: -; abundance: -; CDR3nt: TGTGCCAGCAGTTACGGGGGCTGGGAGACCCAGTACTTC; CDR3aa: CASSYGGWETQYF
v_gene: TRBV4-3; j_gene: TRBJ2-1; d_gene: -; abundance: few; CDR3nt: TGCGCCAGCAGCCAAGCTCCGGACTATGGGCAGTTCTTC; CDR3aa: CASSQAPDYGQFF
v_gene: TRBV7-2; j_gene: TRBJ1-2; d_gene: -; abundance: -; CDR3nt: TGTGCCAGCAGCTCCCGTGGAGGGGATGGCTACACCTTC; CDR3aa: CASSSRGGDGYTF
v_gene: TRBV4-1; j_gene: TRBJ1-2; d_gene: -; abundance: -; CDR3nt: TGCGCCAACAGCCACCCCGAAGATGGCTACACCTTC; CDR3aa: CANSHPEDGYTF
v_gene: TRBV6-8; j_gene: TRBJ1-5; d_gene: -; abundance: -; CDR3nt: TGTGCCAGCAGTGACTACAGACGGACCTGGGGTCAGCCCCAGCATTTT; CDR3aa: CASSDYRRTWGQPQHF
v_gene: TRBV7-8; j_gene: TRBJ2-5; d_gene: TRBD2; abundance: -; CDR3nt: TGTGCCATAGAGATAGCGGGTTTTAGGGATGAGCAGTACTTC; CDR3aa: CAIEIAGFRDEQYF
v_gene: TRBV27; j_gene: TRBJ2-1; d_gene: TRBD2; abundance: many; CDR3nt: TGTGCCAGCAGTTTATCGGGACTAGCGGGTGAGCAGTTCTTC; CDR3aa: CASSLSGLAGEQFF
v_gene: TRBV7-2; j_gene: TRBJ2-5; d_gene: TRBD2; abundance: -; CDR3nt: TGTGCCAGCAGCTTACGGGGTCTAGCGGGAGAGACCCAGTACTTC; CDR3aa: CASSLRGLAGETQYF
v_gene: TRBV7-8; j_gene: TRBJ2-5; d_gene: TRBD2; abundance: medium-sized; CDR3nt: TGTGCCAGCAGCACAAGCGGGAGAGGAGAGACCCAGTACTTC; CDR3aa: CASSTSGRGETQYF
v_gene: TRBV5-1; j_gene: TRBJ2-7; d_gene: -; abundance: -; CDR3nt: TGCGCCAGCAGCTCGGACTTAAGCTCCTACGAGCAGTACTTC; CDR3aa: CASSSDLSSYEQYF
v_gene: TRBV7-2; j_gene: TRBJ2-1; d_gene: -; abundance: medium-sized; CDR3nt: TGTGCCAGCAGCTTGTCAGGGTGGTCCGAGACCCAGTTCTTC; CDR3aa: CASSLSGWSETQFF
v_gene: TRBV20-1; j_gene: TRBJ2-3; d_gene: -; abundance: -; CDR3nt: TGCAGTGCTAGAATGGGCGGTGGCACAGATACGCAGTATTTT; CDR3aa: CSARMGGGTDTQYF
v_gene: TRBV28; j_gene: TRBJ1-1; d_gene: -; abundance: -; CDR3nt: TGTGCCAGCAGTCCACATCCCGATAAGTGGAGAACTGAAGCTTTCTTT; CDR3aa: CASSPHPDKWRTEAFF
v_gene: TRBV7-2; j_gene: TRBJ2-5; d_gene: TRBD1; abundance: -; CDR3nt: TGTGCCAGCAGCTTAACATCCCGGACAGGCCCCCAAGAGACCCAGTACTTC; CDR3aa: CASSLTSRTGPQETQYF
v_gene: TRBV7-6; j_gene: TRBJ2-1; d_gene: TRBD2; abundance: -; CDR3nt: TGTGCTAGCAGCGACCTGGGGACTAGCGGGAGCGATGAGCAGTTCTTC; CDR3aa: CASSDLGTSGSDEQFF
v_gene: TRBV7-8; j_gene: TRBJ2-1; d_gene: TRBD2; abundance: -; CDR3nt: TGTGTCAGCAGCTTAAGCGGGAAGTACAATGAGCAGTTCTTC; CDR3aa: CVSSLSGKYNEQFF
v_gene: TRBV6-2/TRBV6-3; j_gene: TRBJ2-7; d_gene: -; abundance: -; CDR3nt: TGTGCCAGCACTAATATGAATTGGAGAAACACCCCCTACGAGCAGTACTTC; CDR3aa: CASTNMNWRNTPYEQYF
v_gene: TRBV6-1; j_gene: TRBJ2-1; d_gene: TRBD2; abundance: -; CDR3nt: TGTGCCAGCACAGGGAGGGCAGACAATGAGCAGTTCTTC; CDR3aa: CASTGRADNEQFF
v_gene: TRBV6-6; j_gene: TRBJ2-1; d_gene: -; abundance: -; CDR3nt: TGTGCCAGCAGTTACCACCTTGGGACTCTCTACAATGAGCAGTTCTTC; CDR3aa: CASSYHLGTLYNEQFF
v_gene: TRBV5-4; j_gene: TRBJ2-5; d_gene: -; abundance: medium-sized; CDR3nt: TGTGCCAGCAGCCCTGGAGGGCCGGAGACCCAGTACTTC; CDR3aa: CASSPGGPETQYF
v_gene: TRBV6-1; j_gene: TRBJ2-7; d_gene: TRBD2; abundance: -; CDR3nt: TGTGCCAGCAGTCCCACTAGCGGGAGGGCCGGTGAGCAGTACTTC; CDR3aa: CASSPTSGRAGEQYF
v_gene: TRBV7-6; j_gene: TRBJ2-5; d_gene: TRBD2; abundance: few; CDR3nt: TGTGCCAGCAGCTCAAAGGGGACTAGCGGGGGATATCAAGAGACCCAGTACTTC; CDR3aa: CASSSKGTSGGYQETQYF
v_gene: TRBV12-3/TRBV12-4; j_gene: TRBJ2-1; d_gene: -; abundance: few; CDR3nt: TGTGCCAGCAGTTTAGCTTCGGGTGAGCAGTTCTTC; CDR3aa: CASSLASGEQFF
v_gene: TRBV27; j_gene: TRBJ2-3; d_gene: TRBD2; abundance: -; CDR3nt: TGTGCCAGCAGGAGCGGGGGCGGAGTAGTCGGGGGGGGCAGCACAGATACGCAGTATTTT; CDR3aa: CASRSGGGVVGGGSTDTQYF
v_gene: TRBV11-2; j_gene: TRBJ2-1; d_gene: -; abundance: few; CDR3nt: TGTGCCAGCAGCTTGGGAAGGTCGGAGACCCAGTTCTTC; CDR3aa: CASSLGRSETQFF
v_gene: TRBV27; j_gene: TRBJ2-7; d_gene: -; abundance: few; CDR3nt: TGTGCCAGCAGTTCCCCGAGCGGACTCTCCTACGAGCAGTACTTC; CDR3aa: CASSSPSGLSYEQYF
v_gene: TRBV6-6; j_gene: TRBJ2-7; d_gene: -; abundance: few; CDR3nt: TGTGCCAGCAGTTACCAAGCGGAGGACGAGCAGTACTTC; CDR3aa: CASSYQAEDEQYF
v_gene: TRBV7-2; j_gene: TRBJ1-1; d_gene: -; abundance: -; CDR3nt: TGTGCCAGCAGCTTAAACTGGGAAACTGAAGCTTTCTTT; CDR3aa: CASSLNWETEAFF
v_gene: TRBV7-2; j_gene: TRBJ2-7; d_gene: TRBD2; abundance: -; CDR3nt: TGTGCCAGCAGCTTACTAGCGGGGGCCTACGAGCAGTACTTC; CDR3aa: CASSLLAGAYEQYF
v_gene: TRBV11-2; j_gene: TRBJ2-5; d_gene: TRBD1; abundance: -; CDR3nt: TGTGCCAGCAGCTTAGAGGCAGCTAGACAGGGGTACAATGAGCAGTACTTC; CDR3aa: CASSLEAARQGYNEQYF
v_gene: TRBV7-4; j_gene: TRBJ2-5; d_gene: -; abundance: -; CDR3nt: TGTGCCAGCAGCCAAAAAGAGACCCAGTACTTC; CDR3aa: CASSQKETQYF
v_gene: TRBV7-2; j_gene: TRBJ2-1; d_gene: TRBD2; abundance: -; CDR3nt: TGTGCCAGCAGCTTAGTTCAGCGGGAGGTTGAGCAGTTCTTC; CDR3aa: CASSLVQREVEQFF
v_gene: TRBV7-3; j_gene: TRBJ2-1; d_gene: -; abundance: medium-sized; CDR3nt: TGTGCCAGCAGCTTATCAGGCGACAATGAGCAGTTCTTC; CDR3aa: CASSLSGDNEQFF
v_gene: TRBV4-1; j_gene: TRBJ2-1; d_gene: -; abundance: -; CDR3nt: TGCGCCAGCAGCCAAGAAGGAGCCCAGACGCGGGAGCAGTTCTTC; CDR3aa: CASSQEGAQTREQFF
v_gene: TRBV6-1; j_gene: TRBJ2-5; d_gene: TRBD2; abundance: few; CDR3nt: TGTGCCAGCAGGGAAACAGCGGGAGCGCGGAAGACCCAGTACTTC; CDR3aa: CASRETAGARKTQYF
v_gene: TRBV20-1; j_gene: TRBJ2-5; d_gene: TRBD2; abundance: -; CDR3nt: TGCAGTGCTAGAGATGGGCTAGCGGGAGCGGGGGCCCAGTACTTC; CDR3aa: CSARDGLAGAGAQYF
v_gene: TRBV27; j_gene: TRBJ2-1; d_gene: -; abundance: -; CDR3nt: TGTGCCAGCAGTTTACGTTTCGCCTCGGTTTACAATGAGCAGTTCTTC; CDR3aa: CASSLRFASVYNEQFF